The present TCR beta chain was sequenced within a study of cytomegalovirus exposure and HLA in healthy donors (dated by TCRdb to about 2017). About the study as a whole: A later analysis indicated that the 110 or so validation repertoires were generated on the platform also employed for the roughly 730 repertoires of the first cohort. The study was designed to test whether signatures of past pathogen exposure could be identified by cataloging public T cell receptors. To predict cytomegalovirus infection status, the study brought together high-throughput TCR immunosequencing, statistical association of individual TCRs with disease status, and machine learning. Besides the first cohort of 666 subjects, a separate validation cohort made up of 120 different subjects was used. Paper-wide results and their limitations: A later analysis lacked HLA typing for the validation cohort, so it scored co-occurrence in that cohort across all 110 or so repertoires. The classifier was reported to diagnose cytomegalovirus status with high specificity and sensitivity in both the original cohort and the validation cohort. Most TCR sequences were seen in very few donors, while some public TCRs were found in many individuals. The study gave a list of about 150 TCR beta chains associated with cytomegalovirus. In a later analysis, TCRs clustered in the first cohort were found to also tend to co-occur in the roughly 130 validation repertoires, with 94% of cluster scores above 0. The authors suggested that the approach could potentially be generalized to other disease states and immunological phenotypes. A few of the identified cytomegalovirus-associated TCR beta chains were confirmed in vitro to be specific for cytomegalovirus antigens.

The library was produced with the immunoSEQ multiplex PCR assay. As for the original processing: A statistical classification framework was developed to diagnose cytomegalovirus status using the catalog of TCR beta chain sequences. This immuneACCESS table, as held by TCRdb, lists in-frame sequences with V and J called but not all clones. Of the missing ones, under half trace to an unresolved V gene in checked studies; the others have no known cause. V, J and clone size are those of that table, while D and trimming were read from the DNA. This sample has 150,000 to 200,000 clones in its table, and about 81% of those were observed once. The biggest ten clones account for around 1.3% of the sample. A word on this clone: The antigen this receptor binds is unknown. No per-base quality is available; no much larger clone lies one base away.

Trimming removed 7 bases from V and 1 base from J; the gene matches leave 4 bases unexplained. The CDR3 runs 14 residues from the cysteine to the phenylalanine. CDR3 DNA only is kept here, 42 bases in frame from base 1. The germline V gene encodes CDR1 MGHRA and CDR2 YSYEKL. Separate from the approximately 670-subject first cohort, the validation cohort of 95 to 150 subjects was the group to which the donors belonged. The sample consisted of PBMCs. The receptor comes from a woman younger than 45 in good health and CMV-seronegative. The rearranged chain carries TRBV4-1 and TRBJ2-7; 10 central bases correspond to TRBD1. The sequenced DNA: TGCGCCAGCACCCGGGACAGGGGATCCTACGAGCAGTACTTC. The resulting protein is CASTRDRGSYEQYF.